This T cell receptor (beta chain) emerged from a study of blood T cell repertoires in COVID-19. The table lists this clone with a count of one. TCRdb keeps only in-frame clones here, not all; method: immunoSEQ multiplex PCR. The sample lists under 130,000 clones, around 84% occurring once. This CDR3 is 15 amino acids long. Germline V CDR1 and CDR2: LNHNV, YYDKDF (reference sequence). V lost 0 bases, J lost 5 bases, and 13 bases lay in between. This TCR was recovered from a human donor in a cohort sampled during active COVID-19. This chain uses TRBV15 with TRBJ1-1, with D tentatively TRBD1 (6 bases). Sequencing used peripheral blood. CDR3 in amino acids: CATSRDMTGVTEAFF. The CDR3 DNA is TGTGCCACCAGCAGAGATATGACAGGCGTTACTGAAGCTTTCTTT.